The TCR beta chain described here comes from a study of T cells in localized non-small cell lung cancer. Study conclusions and caveats: An association was observed between higher blood T cell density and longer overall survival. Uninvolved adjacent lung showed the highest T cell clonality, exceeding tumor. For the top 100 tumor clones, a median roughly 56 also appeared in adjacent lung. Heterogeneity stays possible, as sequencing covered only one tumor region.

This clone was counted once. Antigen unknown. Germline V gene sequence: CDR1 LNHDA, CDR2 SQIVND (reference sequence). The CDR3 runs 14 residues. Deletions cut 0 bases from V and 1 base from J, with 6 bases between. Using immunoSEQ multiplex PCR, the repertoire was profiled, and TCRdb retains in-frame clones only, with some absent. Among more than 30,000 clones listed, 85% to 90% were seen once. Here the sequenced sample was peripheral blood, taken before any cancer treatment. This chain uses TRBV19 with TRBJ1-1, with D possibly being TRBD1 (5 bases). The receptor was isolated from a male donor at least 60 years old with stage III lung adenocarcinoma. CDR3 bases: TGTGCCAGTAGTATAGATAGGGGGAACACTGAAGCTTTCTTT. The encoded protein is CASSIDRGNTEAFF.